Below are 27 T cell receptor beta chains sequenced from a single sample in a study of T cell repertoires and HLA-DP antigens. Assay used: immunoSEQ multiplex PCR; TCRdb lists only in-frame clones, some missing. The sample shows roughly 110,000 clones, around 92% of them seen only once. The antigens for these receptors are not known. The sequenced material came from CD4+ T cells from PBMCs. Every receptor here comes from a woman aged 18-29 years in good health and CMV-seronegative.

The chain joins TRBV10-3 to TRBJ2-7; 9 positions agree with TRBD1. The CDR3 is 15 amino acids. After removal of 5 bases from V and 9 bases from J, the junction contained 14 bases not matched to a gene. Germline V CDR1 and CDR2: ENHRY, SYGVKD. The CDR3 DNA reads TGTGCCATCAGTTCCGTCCCGGGACAGGGAACGGTGCAGTACGTC. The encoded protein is CAISSVPGQGTVQYV.

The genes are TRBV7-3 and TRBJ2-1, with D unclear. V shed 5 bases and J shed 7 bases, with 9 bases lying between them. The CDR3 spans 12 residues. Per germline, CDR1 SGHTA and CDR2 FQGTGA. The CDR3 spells CASSPGGNEQFF. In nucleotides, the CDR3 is TGTGCCAGCAGCCCGGGTGGGAATGAGCAGTTCTTC. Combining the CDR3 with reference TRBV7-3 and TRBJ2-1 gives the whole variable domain GAGVSQTPSNKVTEKGKYVELRCDPISGHTALYWYRQSLGQGPEFLIYFQGTGAADDSGLPNDRFFAVRPEGSVSTLKIQRTERGDSAVYLCASSPGGNEQFFGPGTRLTVL.

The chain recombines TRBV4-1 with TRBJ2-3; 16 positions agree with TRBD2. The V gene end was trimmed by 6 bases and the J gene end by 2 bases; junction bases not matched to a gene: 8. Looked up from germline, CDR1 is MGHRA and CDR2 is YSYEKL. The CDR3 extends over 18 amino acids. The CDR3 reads CASSHPGLAGGPTDTQYF. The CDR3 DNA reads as TGCGCCAGCAGTCATCCGGGACTAGCGGGAGGGCCCACAGATACGCAGTATTTT.

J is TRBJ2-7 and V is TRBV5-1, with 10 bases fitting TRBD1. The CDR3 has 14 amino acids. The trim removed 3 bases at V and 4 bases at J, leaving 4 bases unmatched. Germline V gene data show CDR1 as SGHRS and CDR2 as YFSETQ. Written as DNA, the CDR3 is TGCGCCAGCAGCTGGGGGACAGGGGCTTACGAGCAGTACGTC. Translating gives CASSWGTGAYEQYV.

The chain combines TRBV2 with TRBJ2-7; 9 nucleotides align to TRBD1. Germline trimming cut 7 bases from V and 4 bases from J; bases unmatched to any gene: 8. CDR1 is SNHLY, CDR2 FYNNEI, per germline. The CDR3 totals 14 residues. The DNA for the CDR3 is TGTGCCAGCAAAACTGGACAGGGGAGATACGAGCAGTACTTC. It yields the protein CASKTGQGRYEQYF.

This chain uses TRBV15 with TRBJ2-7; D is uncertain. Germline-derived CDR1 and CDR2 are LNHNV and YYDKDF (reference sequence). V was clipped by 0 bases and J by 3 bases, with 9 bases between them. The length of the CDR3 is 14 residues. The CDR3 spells CATSRDSDGYEQYF. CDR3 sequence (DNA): TGTGCCACCAGCAGAGATTCGGACGGCTACGAGCAGTACTTC.

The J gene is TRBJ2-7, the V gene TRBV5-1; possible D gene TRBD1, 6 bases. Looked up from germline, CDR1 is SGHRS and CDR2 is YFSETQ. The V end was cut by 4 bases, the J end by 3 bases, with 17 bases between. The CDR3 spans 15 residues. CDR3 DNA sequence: TGCGCCAGCAGCCTCGAGGGTGGACAGAACTACGAGCAGTACTTC. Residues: CASSLEGGQNYEQYF.

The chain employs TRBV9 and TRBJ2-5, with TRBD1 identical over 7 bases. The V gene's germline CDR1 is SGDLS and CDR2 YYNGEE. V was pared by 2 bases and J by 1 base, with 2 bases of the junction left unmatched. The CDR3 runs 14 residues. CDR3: CASSVRQGQETQYF. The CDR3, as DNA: TGTGCCAGCAGCGTCCGACAGGGCCAAGAGACCCAGTACTTC.

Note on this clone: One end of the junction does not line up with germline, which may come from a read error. The chain's CDR3 is CASSLSPSGGRETQYF. DNA for the CDR3: TGTGCTAGCAGCTTAAGTCCTAGCGGGGGGCGGGAGACCCAGTACTTC. The chain uses TRBV7-7 and TRBJ2-5, with 11 bases matching TRBD2. Germline V gives CDR1 SSHAT, CDR2 FNYEAQ (reference sequence). The CDR3 is 16 amino acids.

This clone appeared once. DNA of the CDR3: TGTGCCAGCAGCCGAGGATCACAGGGAGGAGAGACCCAGTACTTC. This codes for CASSRGSQGGETQYF. The chain has TRBV7-8 and TRBJ2-5, with D possibly called TRBD1 or TRBD2 (6 bases each). The CDR3 contains 15 residues. Germline loops: CDR1 SGHVS, CDR2 FQNEAQ. With 5 bases removed from V and 4 bases from J, the gap between germline ends came to 17 bases.

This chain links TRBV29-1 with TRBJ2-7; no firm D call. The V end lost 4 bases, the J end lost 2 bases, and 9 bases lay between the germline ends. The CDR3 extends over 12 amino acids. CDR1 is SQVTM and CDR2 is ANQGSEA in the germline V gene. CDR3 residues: CSVVRGTYEQYF. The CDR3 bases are TGCAGCGTTGTCAGAGGTACCTACGAGCAGTACTTC.

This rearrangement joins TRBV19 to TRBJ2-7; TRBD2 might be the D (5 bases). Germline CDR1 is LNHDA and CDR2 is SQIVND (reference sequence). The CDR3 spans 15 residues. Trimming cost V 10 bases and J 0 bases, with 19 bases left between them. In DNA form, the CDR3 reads TGTGCCACCAAACAAGGGCGGGCAAGCTCCTACGAGCAGTACTTC. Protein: CATKQGRASSYEQYF.

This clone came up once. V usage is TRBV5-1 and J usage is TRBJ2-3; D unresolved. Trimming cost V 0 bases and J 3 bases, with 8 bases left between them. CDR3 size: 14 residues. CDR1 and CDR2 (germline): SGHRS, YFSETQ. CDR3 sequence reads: CASSLGEITDTQYF. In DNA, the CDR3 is TGCGCCAGCAGCTTGGGTGAGATTACAGATACGCAGTATTTT.

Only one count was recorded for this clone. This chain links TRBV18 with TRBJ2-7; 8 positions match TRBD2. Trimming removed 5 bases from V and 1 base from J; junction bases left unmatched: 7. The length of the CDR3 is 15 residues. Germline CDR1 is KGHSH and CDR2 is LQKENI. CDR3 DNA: TGTGCCAGCTCAACGGGAGGGGCGCTTTCCTACGAGCAGTACTTC. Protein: CASSTGGALSYEQYF.

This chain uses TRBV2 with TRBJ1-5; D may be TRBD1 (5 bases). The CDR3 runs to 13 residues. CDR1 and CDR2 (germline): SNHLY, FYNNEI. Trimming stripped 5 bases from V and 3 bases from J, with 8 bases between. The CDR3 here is CASSRDLNQPQHF. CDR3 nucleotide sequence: TGTGCCAGCAGTCGGGACCTCAATCAGCCCCAGCATTTT.

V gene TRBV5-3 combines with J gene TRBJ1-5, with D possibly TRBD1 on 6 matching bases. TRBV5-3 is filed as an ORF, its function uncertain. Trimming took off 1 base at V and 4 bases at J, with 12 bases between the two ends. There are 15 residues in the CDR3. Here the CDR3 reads CARSLRGHSNQPQHF. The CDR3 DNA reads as TGTGCCAGAAGCTTGCGGGGACACTCGAATCAGCCCCAGCATTTT.

The CDR3 protein is CASQTGTGVPYGYTF. The CDR3 region has the DNA TGTGCCAGCCAAACGGGGACAGGGGTGCCCTATGGCTACACCTTC. The chain joins TRBV5-6 to TRBJ1-2, with 10 bases identical to TRBD1. J was trimmed by 4 bases and V by 7 bases; bases with no gene match: 10. Germline lookup yields CDR1 SGHDT and CDR2 YYEEEE. The CDR3 consists of 15 residues.

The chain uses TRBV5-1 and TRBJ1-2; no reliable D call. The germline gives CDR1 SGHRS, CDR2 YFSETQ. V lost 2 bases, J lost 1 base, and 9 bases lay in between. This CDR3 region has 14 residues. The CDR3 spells CASSFVSDNYGYTF. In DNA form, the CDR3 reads TGCGCCAGCAGCTTCGTATCAGATAACTATGGCTACACCTTC. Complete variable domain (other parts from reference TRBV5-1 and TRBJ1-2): KAGVTQTPRYLIKTRGQQVTLSCSPISGHRSVSWYQQTPGQGLQFLFEYFSETQRNKGNFPGRFSGRQFSNSRSEMNVSTLELGDSALYLCASSFVSDNYGYTFGSGTRLTVV.

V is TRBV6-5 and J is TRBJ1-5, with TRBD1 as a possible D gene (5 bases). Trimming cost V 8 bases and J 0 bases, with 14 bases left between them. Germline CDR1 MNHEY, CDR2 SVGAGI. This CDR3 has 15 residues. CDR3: CASGLYRNSNQPQHF. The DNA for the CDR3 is TGTGCCAGCGGACTCTACAGGAATAGCAATCAGCCCCAGCATTTT.

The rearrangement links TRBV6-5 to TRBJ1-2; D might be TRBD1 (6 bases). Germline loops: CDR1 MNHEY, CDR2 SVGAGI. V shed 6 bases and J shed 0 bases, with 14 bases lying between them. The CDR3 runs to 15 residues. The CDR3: CASRLLTGANYGYTF. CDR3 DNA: TGTGCCAGCAGACTCCTGACAGGAGCTAACTATGGCTACACCTTC.

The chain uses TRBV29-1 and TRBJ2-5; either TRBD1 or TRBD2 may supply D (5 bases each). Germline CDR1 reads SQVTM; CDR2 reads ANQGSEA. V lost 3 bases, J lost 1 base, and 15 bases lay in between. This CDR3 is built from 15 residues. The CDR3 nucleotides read TGCAGCGTTGAGGGGACCAATTCCCGCCAAGAGACCCAGTACTTC. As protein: CSVEGTNSRQETQYF.

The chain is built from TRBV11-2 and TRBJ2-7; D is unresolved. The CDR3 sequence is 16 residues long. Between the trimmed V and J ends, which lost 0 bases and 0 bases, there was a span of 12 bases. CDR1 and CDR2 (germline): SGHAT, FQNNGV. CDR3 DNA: TGTGCCAGCAGCTTAGATAGGACGGAGAGCTCCTACGAGCAGTACTTC. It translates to CASSLDRTESSYEQYF.

The DNA of the CDR3 is TGTGCCAGCCAAAGGGACAGAAAGAAAGGAGAGACCCAGTACTTC. Translated, it gives CASQRDRKKGETQYF. The chain uses TRBV6-5 and TRBJ2-5, with 7 bases fitting TRBD1. Losses at the gene ends were 8 bases for V and 4 bases for J; bases not matched to a gene: 13. The CDR3 has 15 amino acids. Germline CDR1 MNHEY, CDR2 SVGAGI.

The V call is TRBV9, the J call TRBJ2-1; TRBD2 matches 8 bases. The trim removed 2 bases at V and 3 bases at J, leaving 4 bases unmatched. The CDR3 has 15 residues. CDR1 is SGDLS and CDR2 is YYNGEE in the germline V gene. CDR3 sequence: CASSVSGSLYNEQFF. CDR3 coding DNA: TGTGCCAGCAGCGTGAGCGGGAGTCTCTACAATGAGCAGTTCTTC.

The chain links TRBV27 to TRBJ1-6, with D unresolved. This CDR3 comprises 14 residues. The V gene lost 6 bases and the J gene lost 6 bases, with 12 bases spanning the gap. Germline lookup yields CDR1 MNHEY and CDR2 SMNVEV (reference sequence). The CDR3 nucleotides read TGTGCCAGCAGAAGACCTCCTGCTAATTCACCCCTCCACTTT. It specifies CASRRPPANSPLHF.

CDR3 nucleotides: TGTGCCAGCAGTTCCGGGACTCGGAGCTCTGGAAACACCATATATTTT. It translates to CASSSGTRSSGNTIYF. The chain carries TRBV28 and TRBJ1-3; D possibly corresponds to TRBD1 (5 bases). Trimming left V 4 bases short and J 0 bases short, with 13 bases between. This CDR3 spans 16 amino acids. The V gene's germline CDR1 is MDHEN and CDR2 SYDVKM.

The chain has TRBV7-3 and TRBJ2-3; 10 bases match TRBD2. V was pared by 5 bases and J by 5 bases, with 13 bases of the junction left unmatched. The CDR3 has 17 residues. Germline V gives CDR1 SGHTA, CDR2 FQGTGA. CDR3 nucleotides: TGTGCCAGCAGCATCGGTACTAGCGGGGCAGAGGGAGATACGCAGTATTTT. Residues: CASSIGTSGAEGDTQYF.